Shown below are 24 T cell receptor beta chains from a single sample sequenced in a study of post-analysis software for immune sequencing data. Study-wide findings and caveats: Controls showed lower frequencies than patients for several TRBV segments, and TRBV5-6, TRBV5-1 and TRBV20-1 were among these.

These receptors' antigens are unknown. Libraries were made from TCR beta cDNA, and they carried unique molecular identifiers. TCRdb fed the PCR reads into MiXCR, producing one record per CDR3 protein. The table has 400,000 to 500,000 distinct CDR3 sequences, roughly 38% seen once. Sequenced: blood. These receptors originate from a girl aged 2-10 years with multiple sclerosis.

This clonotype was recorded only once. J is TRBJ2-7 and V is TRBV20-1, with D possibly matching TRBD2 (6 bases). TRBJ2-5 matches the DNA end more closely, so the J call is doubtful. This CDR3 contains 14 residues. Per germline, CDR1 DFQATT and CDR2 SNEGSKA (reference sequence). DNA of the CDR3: TGCAGTGCTAGAAACTCTCTGGAGGGTGCGACCCAGTACTTC. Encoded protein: CSARNSLEGATQYF.

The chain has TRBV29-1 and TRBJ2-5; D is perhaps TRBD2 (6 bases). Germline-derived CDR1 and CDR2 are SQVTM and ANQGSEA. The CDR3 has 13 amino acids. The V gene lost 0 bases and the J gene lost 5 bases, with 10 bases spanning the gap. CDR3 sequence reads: CSVEEGDWETQYF. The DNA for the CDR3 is TGCAGCGTTGAAGAGGGGGACTGGGAGACCCAGTACTTC.

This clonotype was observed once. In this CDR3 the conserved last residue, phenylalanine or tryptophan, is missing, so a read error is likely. CDR3 loop: CAISESAGYGYTC. CDR3 in DNA: TGTGCCATCAGTGAGTCGGCAGGCTATGGCTACACCTGC. This sequence joins TRBV10-3 and TRBJ1-2; no definite D call. The germline V gene has CDR1 ENHRY and CDR2 SYGVKD. This CDR3 is 13 amino acids long. V lost 0 bases and J 4 bases, leaving 6 bases between the germline ends.

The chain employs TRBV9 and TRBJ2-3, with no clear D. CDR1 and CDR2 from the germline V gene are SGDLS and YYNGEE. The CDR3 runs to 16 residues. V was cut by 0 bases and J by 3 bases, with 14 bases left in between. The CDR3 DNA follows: TGTGCCAGCAGCGTAGCTGTCACTCTGGTTACAGATACGCAGTATTTT. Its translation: CASSVAVTLVTDTQYF.

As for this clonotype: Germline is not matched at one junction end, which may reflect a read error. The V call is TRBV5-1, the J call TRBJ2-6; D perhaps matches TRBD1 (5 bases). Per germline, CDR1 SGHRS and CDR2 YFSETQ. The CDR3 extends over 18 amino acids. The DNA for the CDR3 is TGCGCCAGCAGCTTGTTGGTCGCACAACGCTCTGGGGCCAACGTCCGGACTTTC. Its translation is CASSLLVAQRSGANVRTF.

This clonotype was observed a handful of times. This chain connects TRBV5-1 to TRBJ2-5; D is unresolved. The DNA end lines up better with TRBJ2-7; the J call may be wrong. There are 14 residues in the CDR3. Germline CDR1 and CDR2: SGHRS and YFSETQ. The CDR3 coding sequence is TGCGCCAGCAGCTTGGTTGGGTCAGGCTACGAGCAGTACTTC. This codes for CASSLVGSGYEQYF.

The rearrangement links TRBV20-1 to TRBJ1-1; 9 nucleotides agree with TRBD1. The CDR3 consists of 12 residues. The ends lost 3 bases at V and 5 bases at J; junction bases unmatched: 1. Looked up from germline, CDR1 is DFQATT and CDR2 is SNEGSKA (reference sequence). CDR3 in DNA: TGCAGTGCTAGTGGGACAGGGACTGAAGCTTTCTTT. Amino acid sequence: CSASGTGTEAFF.

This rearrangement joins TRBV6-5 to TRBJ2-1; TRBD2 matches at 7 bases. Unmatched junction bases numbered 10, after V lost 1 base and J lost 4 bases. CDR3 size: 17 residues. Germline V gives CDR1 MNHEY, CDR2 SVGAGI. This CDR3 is CASSYYSGGGRYNEQFF. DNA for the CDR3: TGTGCCAGCAGTTACTATTCGGGCGGGGGACGTTACAATGAGCAGTTCTTC.

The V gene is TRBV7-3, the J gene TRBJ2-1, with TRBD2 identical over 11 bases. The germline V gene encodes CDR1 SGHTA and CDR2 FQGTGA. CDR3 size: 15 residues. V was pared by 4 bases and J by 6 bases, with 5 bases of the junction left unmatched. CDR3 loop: CASSYSGGAANEQFF. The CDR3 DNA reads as TGTGCCAGCAGCTATAGCGGGGGGGCCGCCAATGAGCAGTTCTTC.

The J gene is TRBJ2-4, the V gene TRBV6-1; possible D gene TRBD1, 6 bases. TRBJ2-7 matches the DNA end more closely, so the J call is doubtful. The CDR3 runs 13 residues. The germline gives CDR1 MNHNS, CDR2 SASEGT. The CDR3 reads CASRPGHTYEQYF. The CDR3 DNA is TGTGCCAGCAGGCCGGGACACACCTACGAGCAGTACTTC.

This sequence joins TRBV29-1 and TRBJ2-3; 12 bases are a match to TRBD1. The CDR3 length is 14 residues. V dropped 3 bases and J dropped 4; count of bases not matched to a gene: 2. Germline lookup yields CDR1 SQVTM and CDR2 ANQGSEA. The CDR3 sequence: CSVEGTGGPDTQYF. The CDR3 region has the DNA TGCAGCGTTGAGGGGACAGGGGGCCCAGATACGCAGTATTTT.

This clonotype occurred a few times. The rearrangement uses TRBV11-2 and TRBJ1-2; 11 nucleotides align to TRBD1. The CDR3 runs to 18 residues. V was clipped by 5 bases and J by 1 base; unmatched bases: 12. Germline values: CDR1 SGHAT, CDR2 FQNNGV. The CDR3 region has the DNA TGTGCCAGCAGCACGGACAGGGGGCCGGGATCACATAACTATGGCTACACCTTC. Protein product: CASSTDRGPGSHNYGYTF.

CDR3 protein: CASSTAGVGYEQYF. As DNA, the CDR3 is TGTGCCAGCTCAACAGCGGGAGTAGGCTACGAGCAGTACTTC. The V gene is TRBV18, the J gene TRBJ2-7, with TRBD2 identical over 8 bases. From germline, CDR1 is KGHSH and CDR2 LQKENI. The CDR3 is 14 amino acids. V shed 5 bases and J 3 bases; nucleotides not matched to a gene: 6.

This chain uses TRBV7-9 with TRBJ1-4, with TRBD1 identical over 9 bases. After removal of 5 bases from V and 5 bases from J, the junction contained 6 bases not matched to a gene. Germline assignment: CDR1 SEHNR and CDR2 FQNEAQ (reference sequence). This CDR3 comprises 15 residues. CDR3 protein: CASSRTGTGNEKLFF. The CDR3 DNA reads TGTGCCAGCAGCCGAACCGGGACAGGGAATGAAAAACTGTTTTTT.

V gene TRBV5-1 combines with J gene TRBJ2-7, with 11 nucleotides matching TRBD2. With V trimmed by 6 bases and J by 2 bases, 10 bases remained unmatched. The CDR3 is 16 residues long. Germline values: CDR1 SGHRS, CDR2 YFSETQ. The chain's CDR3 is CASKWLAGGLAYEQYF. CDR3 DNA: TGCGCCAGCAAATGGCTAGCGGGAGGCCTTGCCTACGAGCAGTACTTC.

The CDR3 loop reads CASSLNRADTQYF. Here the CDR3 DNA reads TGTGCCAGCAGCCTCAACAGGGCTGATACGCAGTATTTT. The chain carries TRBV7-3 and TRBJ2-3, with D tentatively TRBD1 (6 bases). CDR3 length equals 13 residues. The V gene lost 5 bases and the J gene lost 6 bases, with 12 bases spanning the gap. Germline CDR1 SGHTA, CDR2 FQGTGA.

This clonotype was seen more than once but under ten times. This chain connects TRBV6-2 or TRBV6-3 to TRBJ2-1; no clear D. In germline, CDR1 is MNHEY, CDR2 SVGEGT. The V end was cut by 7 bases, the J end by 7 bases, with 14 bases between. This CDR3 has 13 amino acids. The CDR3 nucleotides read TGTGCCAGCATTACCCTGAGCACAAATGAGCAGTTCTTC. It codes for CASITLSTNEQFF.

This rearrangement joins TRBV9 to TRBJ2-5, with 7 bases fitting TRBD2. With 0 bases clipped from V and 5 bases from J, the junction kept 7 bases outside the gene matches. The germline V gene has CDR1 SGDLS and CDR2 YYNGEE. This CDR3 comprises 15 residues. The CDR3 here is CASSVAWGGTETQYF. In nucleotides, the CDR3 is TGTGCCAGCAGCGTAGCTTGGGGGGGAACCGAGACCCAGTACTTC.

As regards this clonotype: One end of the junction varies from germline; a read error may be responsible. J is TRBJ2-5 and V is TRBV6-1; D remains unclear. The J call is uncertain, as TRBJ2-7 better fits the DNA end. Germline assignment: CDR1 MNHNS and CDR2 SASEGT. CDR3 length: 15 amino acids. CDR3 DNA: TGTGTCAGCAGAGCCTTTGAATACCCTATGGACGAGCAGTACTTC. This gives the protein CVSRAFEYPMDEQYF.

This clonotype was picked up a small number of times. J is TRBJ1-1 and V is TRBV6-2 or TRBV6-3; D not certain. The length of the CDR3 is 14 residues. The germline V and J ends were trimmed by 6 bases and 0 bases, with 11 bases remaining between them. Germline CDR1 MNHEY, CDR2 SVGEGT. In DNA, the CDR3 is TGTGCCAGCAGAAAGAAAAGACTGAACACTGAAGCTTTCTTT. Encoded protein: CASRKKRLNTEAFF.

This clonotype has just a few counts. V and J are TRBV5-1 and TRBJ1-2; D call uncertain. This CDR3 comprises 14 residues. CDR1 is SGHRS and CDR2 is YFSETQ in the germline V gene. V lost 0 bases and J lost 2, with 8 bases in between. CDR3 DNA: TGCGCCAGCAGCTTGGGATCAGCCAACTATGGCTACACCTTC. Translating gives CASSLGSANYGYTF. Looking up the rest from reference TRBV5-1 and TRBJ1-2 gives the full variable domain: KAGVTQTPRYLIKTRGQQVTLSCSPISGHRSVSWYQQTPGQGLQFLFEYFSETQRNKGNFPGRFSGRQFSNSRSEMNVSTLELGDSALYLCASSLGSANYGYTFGSGTRLTVV.

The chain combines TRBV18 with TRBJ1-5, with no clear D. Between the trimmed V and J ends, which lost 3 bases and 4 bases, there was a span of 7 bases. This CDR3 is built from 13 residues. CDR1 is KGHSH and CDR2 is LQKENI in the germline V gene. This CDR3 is CASSPDFNQPQHF. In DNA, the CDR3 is TGTGCCAGCTCACCCGATTTTAATCAGCCCCAGCATTTT.

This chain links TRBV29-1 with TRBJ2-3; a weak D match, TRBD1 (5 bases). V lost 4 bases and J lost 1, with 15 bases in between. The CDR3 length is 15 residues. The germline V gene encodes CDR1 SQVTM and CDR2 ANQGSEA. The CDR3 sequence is CSVGQGFSGTDTQYF. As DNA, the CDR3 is TGCAGCGTTGGGCAGGGATTTTCGGGCACAGATACGCAGTATTTT.

The CDR3 here is CASSLGWARHNEQFF. The CDR3 bases are TGTGCCAGCAGCTTAGGTTGGGCGCGCCACAATGAGCAGTTCTTC. This rearrangement joins TRBV11-2 to TRBJ2-1; D is uncertain. Per the germline V gene, CDR1 is SGHAT and CDR2 is FQNNGV. The CDR3 runs to 15 residues. V lost 1 base and J 5 bases, leaving 12 bases between the germline ends.